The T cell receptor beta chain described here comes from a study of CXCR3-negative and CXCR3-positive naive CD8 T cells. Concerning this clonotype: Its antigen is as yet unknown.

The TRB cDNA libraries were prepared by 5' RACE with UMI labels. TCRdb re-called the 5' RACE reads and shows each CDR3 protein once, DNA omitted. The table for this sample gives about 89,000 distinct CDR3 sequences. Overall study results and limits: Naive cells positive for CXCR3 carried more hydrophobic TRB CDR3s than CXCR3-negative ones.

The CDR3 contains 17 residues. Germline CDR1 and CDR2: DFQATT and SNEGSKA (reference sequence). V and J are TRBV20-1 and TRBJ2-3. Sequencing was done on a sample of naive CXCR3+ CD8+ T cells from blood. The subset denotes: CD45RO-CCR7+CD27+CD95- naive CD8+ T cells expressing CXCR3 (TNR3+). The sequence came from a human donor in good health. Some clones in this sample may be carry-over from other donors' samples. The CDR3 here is CSARDAAHSSFTDTQYF.